This T cell receptor beta chain derives from a study of a mutant IDH1 vaccine in newly diagnosed glioma. The CDR3 consists of 17 residues. Trimming took 5 bases from V and 0 from J; bases not matched to a gene: 9. Germline lookup yields CDR1 SGHTA and CDR2 FQGTGA. Comment on this clone: Its antigen is not identified.

Study findings and constraints: Pseudoprogression showed no apparent link to changes in top peripheral T cell clonotypes.

Sequencing was performed with immunoSEQ multiplex PCR; in TCRdb, only in-frame clones are kept and a portion is missing. The table records roughly 120,000 clones, about 80% of them present only once. Time point: week 11, during vaccination. One vaccine dose held 300 ug of mutant IDH1 20-mer peptide and came with topical imiquimod. The V call is TRBV7-3, the J call TRBJ2-3; 9 bases map to TRBD2. This specimen consisted of PBMCs, obtained from a glioma patient whose treatment included an IDH1 peptide vaccine. This clonotype was sampled from a man aged 35-49 years with glioma. The CDR3 nucleotides are TGTGCCAGCAGCAGAAAGGTAGCGGGGGCTAGCACAGATACGCAGTATTTT. It translates to CASSRKVAGASTDTQYF.